The 13 T cell receptor beta chains reported below all come from one sample, sequenced in a study of identical twins. TCRdb reprocessed the 5' RACE reads via MiXCR and lists one record per CDR3 protein. The repertoire holds about 810,000 distinct CDR3 sequences, with more than 9% as singletons. The data were also submitted as part of a second study, on yellow fever vaccine responses in identical twins.

The sample was PBMCs. The receptors derive from a young woman in good health.

In its sample, this clonotype was seen many times. The chain combines TRBV5-6 with TRBJ2-2, with D uncertain. In germline, CDR1 is SGHDT, CDR2 YYEEEE. V was trimmed by 3 bases and J by 3 bases, leaving 6 bases between them. The CDR3 consists of 13 residues. CDR3 protein: CASSSTYTGELFF. The CDR3 DNA sequence: TGTGCCAGCAGCTCTACCTACACCGGGGAGCTGTTTTTT.

This chain links TRBV13 with TRBJ2-3; D is unresolved. CDR1 and CDR2 from the germline V gene are PRHDT and FYEKMQ (reference sequence). CDR3 length: 15 residues. V shed 10 bases and J shed 1 base, with 18 bases lying between them. The CDR3 protein is CATQPRVDGTDTQYF. CDR3 coding DNA: TGTGCCACCCAACCCCGGGTGGATGGCACAGATACGCAGTATTTT.

The chain recombines TRBV20-1 with TRBJ2-3; 8 nucleotides match TRBD2. Germline V gene sequence: CDR1 DFQATT, CDR2 SNEGSKA (reference sequence). This CDR3 is 15 amino acids long. V shed 0 bases and J 6 bases; nucleotides not matched to a gene: 8. CDR3 protein: CSARDPLAGPDTQYF. The CDR3 DNA follows: TGCAGTGCTAGAGATCCCCTAGCGGGCCCCGATACGCAGTATTTT.

This clonotype turned up a few times. The rearrangement joins TRBV14 to TRBJ1-5, with D possibly being TRBD1 (6 bases). The germline CDR1 and CDR2 sequences are SGHDN and FVKESK. The ends were cut back, 9 bases at V and 2 bases at J, with 11 bases in the middle. This CDR3 spans 13 amino acids. The CDR3 is CARTDRRNQPQHF. The CDR3 region has the DNA TGTGCCAGGACGGACAGACGCAATCAGCCCCAGCATTTT.

The chain has TRBV24-1 and TRBJ2-3, with 7 nucleotides matching TRBD2. Germline CDR1 reads KGHDR; CDR2 reads SFDVKD. This CDR3 contains 15 residues. V shed 4 bases, J shed 4 bases, and the junction held 7 bases outside the gene matches. The CDR3 sequence: CATSERRTSPDTQYF. DNA of the CDR3: TGTGCCACCAGTGAACGACGGACTAGTCCAGATACGCAGTATTTT.

This clonotype was detected once. The chain has TRBV5-8 and TRBJ2-7; TRBD2 matches 11 bases. V shed 5 bases and J 3 bases; nucleotides not matched to a gene: 7. Looked up from germline, CDR1 is SGHTS and CDR2 is YDEGEE. The CDR3 extends over 15 amino acids. The CDR3 sequence: CASSSGLAVFYEQYF. In DNA, the CDR3 is TGTGCCAGCAGTTCGGGACTAGCGGTGTTCTACGAGCAGTACTTC.

This chain joins TRBV6-2 or TRBV6-3 and TRBJ2-7, with D perhaps matching TRBD2 (6 bases). The CDR3 has 12 amino acids. Germline CDR1 and CDR2: MNHEY and SVGEGT. V was shortened by 10 bases and J by 1 base, with 11 bases between the two germline ends. CDR3: CATSGVSYEQYF. In DNA, the CDR3 is TGTGCCACTTCGGGGGTATCCTACGAGCAGTACTTC.

The chain joins TRBV10-3 to TRBJ1-2; no definite D call. Deletions cut 6 bases from V and 4 bases from J, with 12 bases between. This CDR3 region has 13 residues. Germline assignment: CDR1 ENHRY and CDR2 SYGVKD. The CDR3 nucleotides are TGTGCCATCAGCTCCCTGGGCCTCTATGGCTACACCTTC. This translates into CAISSLGLYGYTF.

CDR3 bases: TGCAGCGTTGAAGAGGTCCAGGGCAGGGGAGGCTACACCTTC. Protein sequence: CSVEEVQGRGGYTF. The chain recombines TRBV29-1 with TRBJ1-2, with D maybe TRBD1 (6 bases). V lost 0 bases, J lost 8 bases, and 16 bases lay in between. Germline V gene sequence: CDR1 SQVTM, CDR2 ANQGSEA. This CDR3 spans 14 amino acids.

V is TRBV19 and J is TRBJ2-5; D may be TRBD1 (6 bases). Trimming removed 3 bases from V and 7 bases from J, with 18 bases in between. Germline CDR1 reads LNHDA; CDR2 reads SQIVND (reference sequence). This CDR3 region has 15 residues. The CDR3 loop reads CASSITLDSRGTQYF. As DNA, the CDR3 is TGTGCCAGTAGTATTACTCTGGACAGCCGAGGGACCCAGTACTTC.

This clonotype has just a few counts. The gene calls are TRBV7-2 and TRBJ1-1; D may be TRBD1 (6 bases). Trimming removed 2 bases at V and 2 bases at J, with 9 bases between. The CDR3 covers 14 residues. Germline CDR1 is SGHTA and CDR2 is FQGNSA. The CDR3 loop is CASSLYRENTEAFF. The CDR3 region has the DNA TGTGCCAGCAGCTTATACAGGGAAAACACTGAAGCTTTCTTT.

This clonotype was counted between two and nine times. J is TRBJ2-1 and V is TRBV4-1; TRBD2 aligns across 8 bases. With V trimmed by 2 bases and J by 7 bases, 13 bases remained unmatched. CDR3 size: 17 residues. The germline CDR1 and CDR2 sequences are MGHRA and YSYEKL. The CDR3 spells CASSQHAGTRIPNEQFF. DNA for the CDR3: TGCGCCAGCAGCCAACATGCCGGGACTAGAATCCCTAATGAGCAGTTCTTC.

The DNA of the CDR3 is TGCGCCAGCACAACTAGCGGGGGGGCCCCAGATACGCAGTATTTT. Residues: CASTTSGGAPDTQYF. V gene TRBV5-1 combines with J gene TRBJ2-3; TRBD2 agrees at 13 bases. The CDR3 sequence is 15 residues long. The germline V gene has CDR1 SGHRS and CDR2 YFSETQ. V gave up 6 bases and J gave up 4 bases; unmatched junction bases: 5.